These T cell receptor beta chains were read from a single sample in a study of T cells in Graves' hyperthyroidism and ophthalmopathy. TCRdb re-called the multiplex PCR reads with MiXCR, one entry per CDR3 protein. This table has roughly 500,000 distinct CDR3 sequences, around 43% appearing once. The material sequenced was peripheral blood or thyroid tissue (not recorded which). These receptors were obtained from an adult woman with Graves' disease, either hyperthyroidism or ophthalmopathy (not recorded which). The CDR3 runs from the conserved cysteine through the conserved F or W. Fields, in order: J gene, clone size, D gene, V gene, CDR3 DNA, CDR3 protein. The D gene is left open where the match is weak. Rows may omit the clone size; those that give it use once, few, many or a size class.

J: TRBJ1-2
size: -
D: -
V: TRBV29-1
DNA: TGCAGCGTTGGTGGAGGGAATCCTAACTATGGCTACACCTTC
CDR3: CSVGGGNPNYGYTF

J: TRBJ2-7
size: -
D: TRBD2
V: TRBV20-1
DNA: TGCAGTGCTAGAGATCGGGTTAGCGGGGCCTACGAGCAGTACTTC
CDR3: CSARDRVSGAYEQYF

J: TRBJ2-7
size: many
D: TRBD2
V: TRBV11-2
DNA: TGTGCCAGCAGCTTATCGTTCCTAGCGGGATACGAGCAGTACTTC
CDR3: CASSLSFLAGYEQYF

J: TRBJ1-4
size: -
D: -
V: TRBV4-3
DNA: TGCGCCAGCAGCCAACCCCTCAAGGGGGGCTTTATGGAAAAACTGTTTTTT
CDR3: CASSQPLKGGFMEKLFF

J: TRBJ1-2
size: -
D: -
V: TRBV7-9
DNA: TGTGCCAGCAGCCCCCATCCGCGACAGGCATATGGCTACACCTTC
CDR3: CASSPHPRQAYGYTF

J: TRBJ1-2
size: -
D: -
V: TRBV29-1
DNA: TGCAGCGTTGTAGCCCTCAACTATGGCTACACCTTC
CDR3: CSVVALNYGYTF

J: TRBJ2-7
size: -
D: TRBD1
V: TRBV6-5
DNA: TGTGCCACCCTCCGGGACAGATATTACGAGCAGTACTTC
CDR3: CATLRDRYYEQYF

J: TRBJ2-5
size: once
D: -
V: TRBV29-1
DNA: TGCAGCGTTGGGCCGCAGTACCAAGAGACCCAGTACTTC
CDR3: CSVGPQYQETQYF

J: TRBJ1-3
size: few
D: -
V: TRBV7-8
DNA: TGTGCCAGCAGCCCAGGGTACTTTGGAAACACCATATATTTT
CDR3: CASSPGYFGNTIYF

J: TRBJ1-1
size: -
D: -
V: TRBV7-2
DNA: TGTGCCAGCTTGCCTCAGGGGAACACTGAAGCTTTCTTT
CDR3: CASLPQGNTEAFF

J: TRBJ2-6
size: -
D: -
V: TRBV10-3
DNA: TGTGCCATCAGTGCGCAGGGGAGGGGCGTCTCTGGGGCCAACGTCCTGACTTTC
CDR3: CAISAQGRGVSGANVLTF

J: TRBJ1-6
size: many
D: TRBD1
V: TRBV11-1
DNA: TGTGCCAGCAGTGCAGGGACAGCCAATTCACCCCTCCACTTT
CDR3: CASSAGTANSPLHF

J: TRBJ2-7
size: few
D: TRBD1
V: TRBV14
DNA: TGTGCCAGCAGCCAACTAGGACAGGGGGTTGGCGAGCAGTACTTC
CDR3: CASSQLGQGVGEQYF

J: TRBJ1-5
size: -
D: -
V: TRBV29-1
DNA: TGCAGCGTTGATCCCCAGCATTTT
CDR3: CSVDPQHF

J: TRBJ2-7
size: -
D: -
V: TRBV6-2/TRBV6-3
DNA: TGTGCCAGCAGTTACTCCCCCAGCTCCTACGAGCAGTACTTC
CDR3: CASSYSPSSYEQYF

J: TRBJ2-5
size: -
D: -
V: TRBV7-2
DNA: TGTGCCAGCAGCACGTCCAGGGAAGAGACCCAGTACTTC
CDR3: CASSTSREETQYF

J: TRBJ1-5
size: -
D: -
V: TRBV7-8
DNA: TGTGCCAGCAGCTTATATCGGGGTACGGTAAATCAGCCCCAGCATTTT
CDR3: CASSLYRGTVNQPQHF

J: TRBJ1-6
size: -
D: -
V: TRBV19
DNA: TGTGCCAGTAGTCCCCTTCTGTGGGGGAATTCACCCCTCCACTTT
CDR3: CASSPLLWGNSPLHF

J: TRBJ1-4
size: few
D: -
V: TRBV13
DNA: TGTGCCAGCAGCTTAGAGAGAGGAAAACTGTTTTTT
CDR3: CASSLERGKLFF

J: TRBJ1-1
size: -
D: TRBD1
V: TRBV29-1
DNA: TGCAGCTTAAGGGCCCAGGGGGACACTGAAGCTTTCTTT
CDR3: CSLRAQGDTEAFF

J: TRBJ1-1
size: many
D: -
V: TRBV6-1
DNA: TGTGCCAGCAGCACGAGGGATAACACTGAAGCTTTCTTT
CDR3: CASSTRDNTEAFF

J: TRBJ2-7
size: many
D: TRBD2
V: TRBV7-9
DNA: TGTGCCAGCAGCCGCGGACTAGCGGGATCCGAGCAGTACTTC
CDR3: CASSRGLAGSEQYF

J: TRBJ2-7
size: many
D: TRBD1
V: TRBV9
DNA: TGTGCCAGCAGCGTATCGGGGCAGGGGGCAAACGAGCAGTACTTC
CDR3: CASSVSGQGANEQYF

J: TRBJ2-3
size: few
D: -
V: TRBV15
DNA: TGTGCCACCAACCCTGGACCTGACACAGATACGCAGTATTTT
CDR3: CATNPGPDTDTQYF

J: TRBJ1-4
size: many
D: -
V: TRBV9
DNA: TGTGCCAGCAGCGCGCAGGGGTTGGGTGAAAAACTGTTTTTT
CDR3: CASSAQGLGEKLFF

J: TRBJ1-2
size: few
D: TRBD1
V: TRBV15
DNA: TGTGCCACCAGCAGGGGACAGAAATATGGCTACACCTTC
CDR3: CATSRGQKYGYTF

J: TRBJ1-6
size: -
D: TRBD1
V: TRBV20-1
DNA: TGCAGTGCCGTAGACAGGGAGAGCTCCTATAATTCACCCCTCCACTTT
CDR3: CSAVDRESSYNSPLHF

J: TRBJ1-1
size: -
D: TRBD1
V: TRBV6-5
DNA: TGTGCCAGCAGGTACCTACAGGGGAACAAGGAAGCTTTCTTT
CDR3: CASRYLQGNKEAFF

J: TRBJ1-2
size: -
D: TRBD1
V: TRBV19
DNA: TGTGCCAGTAGTAGAATCGGGACAGGGGGTAGGAGTTATGGCTACACCTTC
CDR3: CASSRIGTGGRSYGYTF

J: TRBJ2-5
size: -
D: -
V: TRBV2
DNA: TGTGCCACCCAAGACACCGGGAAGACCCAGAACTTC
CDR3: CATQDTGKTQNF

J: TRBJ2-7
size: once
D: -
V: TRBV7-9
DNA: TGTGCCAGCAGCCCCCCTTCGGGAGTCTCCTACGAGCAGTACTTC
CDR3: CASSPPSGVSYEQYF

J: TRBJ2-7
size: few
D: TRBD1
V: TRBV6-1
DNA: TGTGCCAGCAGTGATCCGGGACAGTACCACGAGCAGTACTTC
CDR3: CASSDPGQYHEQYF

J: TRBJ2-5
size: -
D: TRBD1
V: TRBV10-3
DNA: TGTGCCATCAGTGAGTCGCCCTTCACCTCGACAGGGGGATACCAAGAGACCCAGTACTTC
CDR3: CAISESPFTSTGGYQETQYF

J: TRBJ2-6
size: -
D: -
V: TRBV7-8
DNA: TGTGCCAGCAGCAAACAGGGAGGGGACACTGAAGCTTTC
CDR3: CASSKQGGDTEAF

J: TRBJ1-1
size: -
D: TRBD1
V: TRBV25-1
DNA: TGTGCCAGCAGAAAAACAGGGGGAGGTGAAGCTTTCTTT
CDR3: CASRKTGGGEAFF

J: TRBJ2-7
size: -
D: -
V: TRBV11-2
DNA: TGTGCCAGCAGACCGTCCTTGTTCAACTACGAGCAGTACTTC
CDR3: CASRPSLFNYEQYF

J: TRBJ1-4
size: -
D: TRBD1
V: TRBV7-2
DNA: TGTGCCAGCAGCTCCTCGGGACAGCCTAATGAAAAACTGTTTTTT
CDR3: CASSSSGQPNEKLFF